The clone carrying this T cell receptor (beta chain) showed up many times. This entry belongs to a study of T-cell reconstitution after alpha-beta-depleted transplantation in children. Preparation of the TCRbeta library involved a method that used unique molecular identifiers. MiXCR was run by TCRdb on the PCR reads, yielding one entry per CDR3 protein. The profile covers some 640,000 distinct CDR3 sequences, with around a sixth appearing a single time and approximately 1% taken by the ten largest. CDR1 and CDR2 from the germline V gene are DFQATT and SNEGSKA (reference sequence). V was shortened by 4 bases and J by 3 bases, with 14 bases between the two germline ends. The CDR3 is 14 amino acids.

The J gene is TRBJ2-3, the V gene TRBV20-1, with D possibly being TRBD1 (6 bases). The material was PBMCs from the stem cell graft donor, obtained from the stem cell graft. The receptor comes from a human donor who donated a stem cell graft to a child with acute myeloid leukemia. In DNA form, the CDR3 reads TGCAGTGCTATAGTGGGGGCCCAGACAGATACGCAGTATTTT. Residues: CSAIVGAQTDTQYF.